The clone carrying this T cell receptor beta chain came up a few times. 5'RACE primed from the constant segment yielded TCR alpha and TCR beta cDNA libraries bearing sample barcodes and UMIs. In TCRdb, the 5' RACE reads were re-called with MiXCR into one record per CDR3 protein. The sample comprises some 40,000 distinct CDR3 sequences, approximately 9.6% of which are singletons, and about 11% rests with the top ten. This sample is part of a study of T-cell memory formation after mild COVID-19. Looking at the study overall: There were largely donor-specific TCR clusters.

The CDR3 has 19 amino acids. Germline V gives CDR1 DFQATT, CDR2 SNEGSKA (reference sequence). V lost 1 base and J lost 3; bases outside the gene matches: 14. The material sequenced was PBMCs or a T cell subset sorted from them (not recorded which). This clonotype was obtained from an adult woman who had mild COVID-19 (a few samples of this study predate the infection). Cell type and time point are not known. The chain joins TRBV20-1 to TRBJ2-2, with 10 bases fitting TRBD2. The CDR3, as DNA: TGCAGTGCTAGAGCCCCTGGGAATAGCGGGGGGTGGGACACCGGGGAGCTGTTTTTT. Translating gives CSARAPGNSGGWDTGELFF.